The rows below give T cell receptor beta chains drawn from one sample of a study of blood T cell repertoires in COVID-19. Generated by immunoSEQ multiplex PCR, the TCRdb table keeps only in-frame clones and is missing some. This sample yields about 320,000 clones, of which about 90% are seen a single time; about 6% belongs to the top ten. The specimen sequenced was PBMCs or T cells enriched from blood (not recorded which). These receptors were taken from a woman aged 25 to 45 who had recovered from COVID-19. Both conserved end residues are part of each CDR3. Each record gives: D gene, clone size, J gene, V gene, CDR3 length, CDR3 protein, CDR3 DNA. D genes are given only for firm matches. Rows may omit the clone size; those that give it use once, few, many or a size class.

TRBD1,-,TRBJ1-6,TRBV14,14,CASSHGTGSSPLHF,TGTGCCAGCAGCCATGGGACAGGGAGTTCACCCCTCCACTTT
TRBD2,-,TRBJ2-5,TRBV27,17,CASSYSSLSGGAGTQYF,TGTGCCAGCAGTTACTCCTCCCTCTCCGGGGGGGCCGGGACCCAGTACTTC
TRBD1,-,TRBJ2-2,TRBV30,14,CAWRGQGKTGELFF,TGTGCCTGGAGGGGACAGGGCAAGACCGGGGAGCTGTTTTTT
TRBD2,-,TRBJ2-7,TRBV6-1,16,CASSEFNGLAGYEQYF,TGTGCCAGCAGTGAATTCAACGGACTAGCAGGCTACGAGCAGTACTTC
TRBD1,once,TRBJ1-1,TRBV2,15,CASRSARQGITEAFF,TGTGCCAGCAGATCAGCACGACAGGGGATCACTGAAGCTTTCTTT
-,-,TRBJ2-1,TRBV12-5,14,CASGLLGGGQEQFF,TGTGCTAGTGGTTTGTTAGGGGGGGGCCAAGAGCAGTTCTTC
TRBD2,-,TRBJ2-1,TRBV7-9,13,CASSPGGSNEQFF,TGTGCCAGCAGCCCGGGGGGGTCCAATGAGCAGTTCTTC
-,-,TRBJ1-2,TRBV2,14,CASSSSIGGFGYTF,TGTGCCAGCAGTTCGTCGATTGGGGGCTTCGGCTACACCTTC
TRBD1,-,TRBJ1-6,TRBV30,15,CAWSADRGFNSPLHF,TGTGCCTGGAGTGCAGACAGGGGTTTTAATTCACCCCTCCACTTT
-,-,TRBJ2-1,TRBV9,17,CASSPRDTISSYNEQFF,TGTGCCAGCAGCCCCCGGGACACAATTAGCTCCTACAATGAGCAGTTCTTC
-,-,TRBJ1-6,TRBV5-1,14,CASILWDGAGRVHF,TGCGCCAGCATCCTTTGGGACGGAGCGGGCCGGGTCCACTTT
-,-,TRBJ2-3,TRBV24-1,12,CATSAGTDTQYF,TGTGCCACCAGTGCGGGGACAGATACGCAGTATTTT
-,-,TRBJ1-1,TRBV25-1,11,CASRGSIRAFF,TGTGCCAGCAGGGGCAGTATCAGGGCTTTCTTT
-,-,TRBJ1-4,TRBV13,15,CASSQAWPATEKLFF,TGTGCCAGCAGCCAGGCGTGGCCGGCTACTGAAAAACTGTTTTTT
-,once,TRBJ1-1,TRBV4-1,13,CASSQSGITEAFF,TGCGCCAGCAGCCAGAGCGGGATCACTGAAGCTTTCTTT
-,-,TRBJ1-1,TRBV5-1,15,CASSLVLVGNTEAFF,TGCGCCAGCAGCTTGGTATTGGTCGGGAACACTGAAGCTTTCTTT
-,-,TRBJ1-1,TRBV30,16,CAWTAYGGTSNTEAFF,TGTGCCTGGACCGCCTACGGGGGGACCTCGAACACTGAAGCTTTCTTT
-,medium-sized,TRBJ2-1,TRBV27,16,CASSLKQGHSYNEQFF,TGTGCCAGCAGCTTGAAACAGGGTCACTCCTACAATGAGCAGTTCTTC
-,-,TRBJ1-2,TRBV29-1,13,CSVGTSSNYGYTF,TGCAGCGTTGGGACAAGTTCTAACTATGGCTACACCTTC
-,-,TRBJ2-1,TRBV9,15,CASSVNSDYYNEQFF,TGTGCCAGCAGCGTAAATAGCGACTACTACAATGAGCAGTTCTTC
TRBD1,-,TRBJ1-5,TRBV2,13,CASRQGGDQPQHF,TGTGCCAGCAGACAGGGGGGTGATCAGCCCCAGCATTTT
TRBD1,-,TRBJ2-3,TRBV29-1,13,CSGGGTGADTQYF,TGCAGCGGAGGGGGGACAGGGGCAGATACGCAGTATTTT
-,-,TRBJ1-2,TRBV19,15,CASSNGVLGNYGYTF,TGTGCCAGTAGTAACGGGGTGCTGGGGAACTATGGCTACACCTTC
-,-,TRBJ2-7,TRBV18,16,CASSPPGGAGAYEQYF,TGTGCCAGCTCACCACCGGGGGGCGCGGGGGCCTACGAGCAGTACTTC
-,once,TRBJ2-6,TRBV27,15,CASSSRGSGANVLTF,TGTGCCAGCAGTTCTCGGGGGTCTGGGGCCAACGTCCTGACTTTC
-,-,TRBJ2-7,TRBV7-9,14,CASSQQGSSYEQYF,TGTGCCAGCAGCCAACAGGGTAGTTCCTACGAGCAGTACTTC
TRBD1,-,TRBJ1-4,TRBV6-1,15,CASSEFGTGNEKLFF,TGTGCCAGCAGTGAATTCGGGACAGGGAATGAAAAACTGTTTTTT
-,-,TRBJ2-5,TRBV9,16,CASSVDGPGYQETQYF,TGTGCCAGCAGCGTAGACGGCCCCGGGTACCAAGAGACCCAGTACTTC
-,-,TRBJ1-2,TRBV7-9,13,CASSLEGFYGYTF,TGTGCCAGCAGCTTAGAGGGGTTCTATGGCTACACCTTC
TRBD1,-,TRBJ1-2,TRBV30,14,CAQRGQGAFYGYTF,TGTGCCCAAAGAGGACAGGGGGCTTTCTATGGCTACACCTTC
TRBD1,once,TRBJ1-1,TRBV15,17,CATSRMSVGQGRGEAFF,TGTGCCACCAGCAGAATGTCCGTGGGACAGGGTAGGGGAGAAGCTTTCTTT
-,few,TRBJ1-5,TRBV29-1,13,CSVKTGINQPQHF,TGCAGCGTGAAGACAGGAATTAATCAGCCCCAGCATTTT
-,-,TRBJ1-5,TRBV6-2/TRBV6-3,12,CASSRRGRPQHF,TGTGCCAGCAGCCGGAGGGGCCGGCCCCAGCATTTT
TRBD1,-,TRBJ2-7,TRBV5-6,14,CASSLQQGSYEQYF,TGTGCCAGCAGCTTGCAACAGGGGTCCTACGAGCAGTACTTC
-,-,TRBJ1-1,TRBV19,11,CASEMNTEAFF,TGTGCCAGTGAGATGAACACTGAAGCTTTCTTT
-,-,TRBJ1-2,TRBV12-3/TRBV12-4,13,CASSRRQASGYTF,TGTGCCAGCAGCCGACGACAGGCTAGTGGCTACACCTTC